The clone carrying this T cell receptor (beta chain) was observed many times. What it binds is unknown. This CDR3 comprises 14 residues. V lost 0 bases, J lost 2 bases, and 7 bases lay in between. TRBV12-4/TRBJ1-2 clonotypes were amplified with adaptor-ligated barcode primers. In TCRdb, the multiplex PCR reads were re-called with MiXCR into one record per CDR3 protein. Here the sample spans approximately 1,000 distinct CDR3 sequences, roughly 0.7% being singletons. Study results and caveats: Tumor-infiltrating Treg TCR alpha and beta sequences overlapped most with tumor naive CD4+ T cells, then blood naive. Around an eighth of tumor Treg sequences matched naive CD4+ cells. In terms of TCR gene usage, tumor memory CD4+ T cells clustered together with blood and lymph node memory CD4+ cells, as well as with lymph node naive CD4+ cells.

Treg sorting used a CD4+CD25+CD127-/low gate. The chain carries TRBV12-3 or TRBV12-4 and TRBJ1-2; D unclear. This TCR was recovered from a female donor with breast cancer. The sequencing sample was made of Tregs sorted from blood. The CDR3 protein is CASSLADRNYGYTF. CDR3 coding DNA: TGTGCCAGCAGTTTAGCCGATAGGAACTATGGCTACACCTTC.